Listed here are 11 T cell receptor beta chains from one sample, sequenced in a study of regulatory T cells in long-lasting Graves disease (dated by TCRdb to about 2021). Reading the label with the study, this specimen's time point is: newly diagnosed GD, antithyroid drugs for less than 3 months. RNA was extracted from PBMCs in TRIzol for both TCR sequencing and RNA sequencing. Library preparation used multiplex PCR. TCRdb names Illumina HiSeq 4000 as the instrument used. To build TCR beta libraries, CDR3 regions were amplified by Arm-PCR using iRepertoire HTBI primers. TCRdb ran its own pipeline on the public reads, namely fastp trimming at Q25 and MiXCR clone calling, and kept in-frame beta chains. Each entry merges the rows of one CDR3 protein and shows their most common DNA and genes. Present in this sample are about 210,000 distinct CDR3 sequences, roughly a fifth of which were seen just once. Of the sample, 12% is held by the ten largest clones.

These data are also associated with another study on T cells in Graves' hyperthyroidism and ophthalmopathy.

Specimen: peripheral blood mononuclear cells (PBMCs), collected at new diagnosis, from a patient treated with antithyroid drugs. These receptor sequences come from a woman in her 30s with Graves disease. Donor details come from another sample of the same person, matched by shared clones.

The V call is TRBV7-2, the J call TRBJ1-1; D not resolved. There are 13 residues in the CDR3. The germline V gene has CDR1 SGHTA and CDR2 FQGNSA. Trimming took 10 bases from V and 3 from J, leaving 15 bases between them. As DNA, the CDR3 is TGTGCCACCCGGTGGACTGAAGACACTGAAGCTTTCTTT. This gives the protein CATRWTEDTEAFF.

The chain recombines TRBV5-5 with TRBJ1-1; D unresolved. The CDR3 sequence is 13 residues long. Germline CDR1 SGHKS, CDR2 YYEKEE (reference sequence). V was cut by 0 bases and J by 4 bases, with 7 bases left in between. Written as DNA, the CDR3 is TGTGCCAGCAGCTTGGCCAAGAGCACTGAAGCTTTCTTT. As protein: CASSLAKSTEAFF.

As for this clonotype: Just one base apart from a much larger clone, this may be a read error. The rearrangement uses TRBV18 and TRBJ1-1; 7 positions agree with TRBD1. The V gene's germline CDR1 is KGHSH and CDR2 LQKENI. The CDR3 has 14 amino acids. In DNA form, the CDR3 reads TGTGCCAGCGCACCTTCAGGGGGACCCACTGAAGCTTTCTTT. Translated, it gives CASAPSGGPTEAFF.

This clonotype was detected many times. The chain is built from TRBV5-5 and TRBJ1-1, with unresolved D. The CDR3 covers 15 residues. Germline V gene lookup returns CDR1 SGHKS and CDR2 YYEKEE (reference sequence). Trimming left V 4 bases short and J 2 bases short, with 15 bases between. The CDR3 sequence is CASSPQRRPNTEAFF. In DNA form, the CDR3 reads TGTGCCAGCAGCCCGCAACGTAGGCCTAACACTGAAGCTTTCTTT.

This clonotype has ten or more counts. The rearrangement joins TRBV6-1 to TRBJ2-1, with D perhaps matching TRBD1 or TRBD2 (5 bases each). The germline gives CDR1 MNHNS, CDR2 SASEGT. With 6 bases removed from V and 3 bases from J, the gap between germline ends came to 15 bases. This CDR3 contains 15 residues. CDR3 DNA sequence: TGTGCCAGCAGCCCGCCGGGACGGGACTACAATGAGCAGTTCTTC. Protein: CASSPPGRDYNEQFF.

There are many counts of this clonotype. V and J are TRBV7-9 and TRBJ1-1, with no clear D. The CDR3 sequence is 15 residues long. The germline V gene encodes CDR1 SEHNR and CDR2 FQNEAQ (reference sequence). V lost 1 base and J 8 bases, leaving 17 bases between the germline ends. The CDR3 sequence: CASSLGRSTEGEAFF. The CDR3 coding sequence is TGTGCCAGCAGCTTAGGGAGGAGCACCGAGGGAGAAGCTTTCTTT.

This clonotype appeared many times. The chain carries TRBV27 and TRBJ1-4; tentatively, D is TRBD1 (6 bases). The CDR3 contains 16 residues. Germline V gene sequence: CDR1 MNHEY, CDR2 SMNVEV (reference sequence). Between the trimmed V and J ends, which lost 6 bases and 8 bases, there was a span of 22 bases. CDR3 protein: CASRPGTFSRGEKLFF. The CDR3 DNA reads TGTGCCAGCAGGCCCGGGACATTCTCCCGGGGGGAAAAACTGTTTTTT.

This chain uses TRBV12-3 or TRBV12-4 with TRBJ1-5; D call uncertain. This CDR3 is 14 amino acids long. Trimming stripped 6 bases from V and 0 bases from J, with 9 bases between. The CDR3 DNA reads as TGTGCCAGCAGGGAACAAAGTAGCAATCAGCCCCAGCATTTT. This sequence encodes CASREQSSNQPQHF.

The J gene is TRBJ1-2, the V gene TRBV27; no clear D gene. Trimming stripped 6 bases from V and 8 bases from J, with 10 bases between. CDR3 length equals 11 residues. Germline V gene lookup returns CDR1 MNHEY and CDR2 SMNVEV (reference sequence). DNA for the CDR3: TGTGCCAGCAGGGGAGCGAACGGCTACACCTTC. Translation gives CASRGANGYTF.

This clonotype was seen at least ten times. DNA for the CDR3: TGTGCCAGCAGTTCCGGGACTAGCGGTACTCCAGATACGCAGTATTTT. The encoded protein is CASSSGTSGTPDTQYF. This rearrangement joins TRBV12-3 or TRBV12-4 to TRBJ2-3; 11 bases are shared with TRBD2. This CDR3 spans 16 amino acids. With V trimmed by 4 bases and J by 4 bases, 7 bases remained unmatched.

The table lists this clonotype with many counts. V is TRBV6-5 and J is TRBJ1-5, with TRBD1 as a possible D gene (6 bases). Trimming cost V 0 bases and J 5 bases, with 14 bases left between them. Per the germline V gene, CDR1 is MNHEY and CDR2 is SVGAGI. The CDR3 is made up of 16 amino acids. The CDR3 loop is CASSYSVQGRHQPQHF. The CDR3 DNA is TGTGCCAGCAGTTACTCCGTGCAGGGGCGGCATCAGCCCCAGCATTTT.